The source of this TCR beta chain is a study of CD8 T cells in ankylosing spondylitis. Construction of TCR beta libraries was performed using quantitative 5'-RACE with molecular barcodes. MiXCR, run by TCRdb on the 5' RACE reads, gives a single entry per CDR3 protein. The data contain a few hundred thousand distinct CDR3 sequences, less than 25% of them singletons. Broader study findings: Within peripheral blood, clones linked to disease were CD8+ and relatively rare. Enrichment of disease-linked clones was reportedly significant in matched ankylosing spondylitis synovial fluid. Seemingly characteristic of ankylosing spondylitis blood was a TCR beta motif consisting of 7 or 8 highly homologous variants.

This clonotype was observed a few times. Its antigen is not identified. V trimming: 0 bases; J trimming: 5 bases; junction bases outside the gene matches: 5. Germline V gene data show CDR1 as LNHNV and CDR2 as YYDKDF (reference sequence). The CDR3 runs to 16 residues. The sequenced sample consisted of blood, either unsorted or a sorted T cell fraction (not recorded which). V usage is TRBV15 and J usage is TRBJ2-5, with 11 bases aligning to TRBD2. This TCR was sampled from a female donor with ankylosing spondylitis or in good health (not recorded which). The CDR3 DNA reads TGTGCCACCAGCAGAGAACTAGCGGGAGTCGGCGAGACCCAGTACTTC. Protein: CATSRELAGVGETQYF.